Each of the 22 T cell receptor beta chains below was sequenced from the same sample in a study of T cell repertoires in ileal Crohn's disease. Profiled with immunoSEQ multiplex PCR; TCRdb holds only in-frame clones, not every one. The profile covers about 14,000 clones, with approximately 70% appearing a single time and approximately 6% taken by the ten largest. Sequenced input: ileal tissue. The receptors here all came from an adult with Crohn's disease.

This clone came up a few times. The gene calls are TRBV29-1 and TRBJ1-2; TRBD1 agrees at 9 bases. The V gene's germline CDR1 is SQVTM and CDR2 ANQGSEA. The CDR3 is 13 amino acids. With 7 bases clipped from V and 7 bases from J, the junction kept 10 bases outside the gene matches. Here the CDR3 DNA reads TGCAGCGCTTCGACCGGGACAGGGTTTGGCTACACCTTC. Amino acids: CSASTGTGFGYTF.

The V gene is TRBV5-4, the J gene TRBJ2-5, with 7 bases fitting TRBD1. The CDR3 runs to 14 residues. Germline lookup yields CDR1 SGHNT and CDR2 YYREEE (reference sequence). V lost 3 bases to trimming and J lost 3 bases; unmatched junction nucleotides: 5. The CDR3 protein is CASSSGQGEETQYF. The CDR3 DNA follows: TGTGCCAGCAGCTCGGGGCAGGGGGAAGAGACCCAGTACTTC.

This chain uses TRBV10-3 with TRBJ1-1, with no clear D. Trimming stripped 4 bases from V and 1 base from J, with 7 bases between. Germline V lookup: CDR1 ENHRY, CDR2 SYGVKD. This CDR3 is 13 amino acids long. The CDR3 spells CAISVSENTEAFF. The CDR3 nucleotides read TGTGCCATCAGTGTTAGTGAGAACACTGAAGCTTTCTTT.

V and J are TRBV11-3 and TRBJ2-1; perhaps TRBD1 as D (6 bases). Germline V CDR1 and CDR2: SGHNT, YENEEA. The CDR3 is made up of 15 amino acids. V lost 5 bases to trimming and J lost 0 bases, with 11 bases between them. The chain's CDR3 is CASSLQGDSYNEQFF. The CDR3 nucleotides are TGTGCCAGCAGCCTACAGGGAGACTCCTACAATGAGCAGTTCTTC.

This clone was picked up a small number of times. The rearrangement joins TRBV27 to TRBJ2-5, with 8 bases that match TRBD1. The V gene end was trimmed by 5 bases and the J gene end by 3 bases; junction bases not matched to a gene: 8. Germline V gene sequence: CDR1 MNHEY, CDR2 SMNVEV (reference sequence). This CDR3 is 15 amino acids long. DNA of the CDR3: TGTGCCAGCAGTGCGGACAGGGAACTGGAAGAGACCCAGTACTTC. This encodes CASSADRELEETQYF.

The CDR3 sequence: CASSRRGGSYGYTF. The CDR3 DNA sequence: TGTGCCAGCAGTCGGCGGGGGGGCTCCTATGGCTACACCTTC. V gene TRBV27 combines with J gene TRBJ1-2; D is possibly TRBD1 (6 bases). Germline values: CDR1 MNHEY, CDR2 SMNVEV (reference sequence). V was shortened by 5 bases and J by 4 bases, with 14 bases between the two germline ends. The CDR3 covers 14 residues.

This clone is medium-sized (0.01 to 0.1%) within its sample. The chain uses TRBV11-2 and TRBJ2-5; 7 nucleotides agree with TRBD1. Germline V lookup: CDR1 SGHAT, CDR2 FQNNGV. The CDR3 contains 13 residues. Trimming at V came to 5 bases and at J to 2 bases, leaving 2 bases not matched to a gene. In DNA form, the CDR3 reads TGTGCCAGCAGCCCGGACAGGCAAGAGACCCAGTACTTC. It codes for CASSPDRQETQYF.

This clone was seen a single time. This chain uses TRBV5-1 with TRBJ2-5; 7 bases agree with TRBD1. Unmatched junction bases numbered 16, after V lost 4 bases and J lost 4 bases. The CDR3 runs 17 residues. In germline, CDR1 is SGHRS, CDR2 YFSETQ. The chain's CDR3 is CASSRSGQVAVGETQYF. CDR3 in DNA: TGCGCCAGCAGCAGATCCGGACAGGTCGCGGTGGGAGAGACCCAGTACTTC.

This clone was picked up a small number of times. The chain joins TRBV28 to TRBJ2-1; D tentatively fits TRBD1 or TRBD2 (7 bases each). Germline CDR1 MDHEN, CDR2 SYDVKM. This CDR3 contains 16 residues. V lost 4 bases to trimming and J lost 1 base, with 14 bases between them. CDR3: CASSSRGGGSYNEQFF. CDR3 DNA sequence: TGTGCCAGCAGTTCCAGGGGGGGCGGGTCCTACAATGAGCAGTTCTTC.

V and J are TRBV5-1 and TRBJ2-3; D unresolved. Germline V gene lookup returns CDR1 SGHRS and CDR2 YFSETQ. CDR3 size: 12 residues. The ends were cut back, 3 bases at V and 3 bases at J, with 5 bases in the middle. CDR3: CASSSTTDTQYF. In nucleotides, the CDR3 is TGCGCCAGCAGCTCCACTACAGATACGCAGTATTTT.

The CDR3 DNA follows: TGTGCCAGCAGTGTCGGGAGAAATTCACCCCTCCACTTT. Translated: CASSVGRNSPLHF. V is TRBV6-4 and J is TRBJ1-6, with unresolved D. Germline V gene sequence: CDR1 MRHNA, CDR2 SNTAGT. The CDR3 spans 13 residues. Trimming stripped 4 bases from V and 7 bases from J, with 8 bases between.

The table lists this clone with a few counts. CDR3 DNA: TGCAGCGTTTCGGTCCGAAGGGAGTGGGAGCGGTCAGGCTACACCTTC. Its protein is CSVSVRREWERSGYTF. The chain joins TRBV29-1 to TRBJ1-2, with D uncertain. This CDR3 contains 16 residues. From germline, CDR1 is SQVTM and CDR2 ANQGSEA. V was clipped by 5 bases and J by 8 bases, with 27 bases between them.

CDR3 amino acids: CASSPRGASGGARADTQYF. CDR3 nucleotides: TGTGCCAGCAGCCCGAGGGGTGCTAGCGGGGGGGCCAGGGCAGATACGCAGTATTTT. The chain is built from TRBV11-2 and TRBJ2-3; 12 bases match TRBD2. The CDR3 covers 19 residues. Germline CDR1 reads SGHAT; CDR2 reads FQNNGV. The ends lost 5 bases at V and 4 bases at J; junction bases unmatched: 16.

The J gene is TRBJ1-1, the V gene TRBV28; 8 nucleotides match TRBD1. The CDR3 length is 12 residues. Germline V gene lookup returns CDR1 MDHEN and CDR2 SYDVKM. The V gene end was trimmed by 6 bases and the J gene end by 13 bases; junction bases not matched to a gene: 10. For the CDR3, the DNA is TGTGCCAGCAGAAGTGACAGGGGTTTAGGTTTCTTT. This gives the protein CASRSDRGLGFF.

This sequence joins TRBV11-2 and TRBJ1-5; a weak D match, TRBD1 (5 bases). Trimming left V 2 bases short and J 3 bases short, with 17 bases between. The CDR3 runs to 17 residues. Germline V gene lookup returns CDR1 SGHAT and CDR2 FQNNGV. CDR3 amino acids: CASSLISVTAYNQPQHF. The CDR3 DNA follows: TGTGCCAGCAGCTTAATTAGCGTGACAGCCTACAATCAGCCCCAGCATTTT.

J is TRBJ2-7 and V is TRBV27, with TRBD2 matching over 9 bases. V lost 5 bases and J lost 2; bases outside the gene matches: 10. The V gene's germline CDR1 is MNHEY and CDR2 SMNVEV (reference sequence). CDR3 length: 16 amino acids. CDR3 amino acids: CASSQPPSGKTYEQYF. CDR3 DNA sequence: TGTGCCAGCAGTCAACCCCCTAGCGGGAAGACCTACGAGCAGTACTTC.

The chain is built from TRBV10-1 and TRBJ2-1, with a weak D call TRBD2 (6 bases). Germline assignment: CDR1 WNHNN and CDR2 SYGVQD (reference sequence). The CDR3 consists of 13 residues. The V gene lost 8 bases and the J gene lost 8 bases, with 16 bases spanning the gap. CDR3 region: CASRSGGDDEQFF. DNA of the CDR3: TGCGCCAGCCGTTCAGGAGGGGACGATGAGCAGTTCTTC.

CDR3 bases: TGTGCCAGCAGCCCTACCGGGATCACCGGGGAGACCCAGTACTTC. Translated: CASSPTGITGETQYF. This chain links TRBV5-6 with TRBJ2-5; D may be TRBD2 (5 bases). V lost 4 bases and J 5 bases, leaving 18 bases between the germline ends. CDR1 and CDR2 (germline): SGHDT, YYEEEE. CDR3 length: 15 residues.

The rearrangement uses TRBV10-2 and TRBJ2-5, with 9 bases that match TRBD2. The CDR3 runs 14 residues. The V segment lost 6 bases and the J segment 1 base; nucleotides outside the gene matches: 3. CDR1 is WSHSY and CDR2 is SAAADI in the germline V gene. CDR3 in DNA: TGCGCCAGCAGAGCGGGGGGAGGCCAAGAGACCCAGTACTTC. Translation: CASRAGGGQETQYF.

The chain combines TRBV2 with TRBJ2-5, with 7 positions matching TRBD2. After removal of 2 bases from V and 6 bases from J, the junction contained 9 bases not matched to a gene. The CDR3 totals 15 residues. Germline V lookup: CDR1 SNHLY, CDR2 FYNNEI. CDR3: CASSESTSAGQTQYF. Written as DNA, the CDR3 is TGTGCCAGCAGTGAATCTACTAGCGCGGGCCAGACCCAGTACTTC.

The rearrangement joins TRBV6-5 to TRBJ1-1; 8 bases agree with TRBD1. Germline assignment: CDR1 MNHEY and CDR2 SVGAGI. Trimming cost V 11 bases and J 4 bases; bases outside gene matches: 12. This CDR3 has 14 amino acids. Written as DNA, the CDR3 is TGTGCCTCCCAACAGGGGGGGTTGGGCACTGAAGCTTTCTTT. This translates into CASQQGGLGTEAFF.

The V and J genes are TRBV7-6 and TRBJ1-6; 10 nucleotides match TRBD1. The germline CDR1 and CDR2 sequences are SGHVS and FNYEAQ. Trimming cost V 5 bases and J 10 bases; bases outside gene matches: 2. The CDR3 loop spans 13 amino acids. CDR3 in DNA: TGTGCCAGCAGCCCGGACAGGGGGTCACCCCTCCACTTT. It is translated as CASSPDRGSPLHF.